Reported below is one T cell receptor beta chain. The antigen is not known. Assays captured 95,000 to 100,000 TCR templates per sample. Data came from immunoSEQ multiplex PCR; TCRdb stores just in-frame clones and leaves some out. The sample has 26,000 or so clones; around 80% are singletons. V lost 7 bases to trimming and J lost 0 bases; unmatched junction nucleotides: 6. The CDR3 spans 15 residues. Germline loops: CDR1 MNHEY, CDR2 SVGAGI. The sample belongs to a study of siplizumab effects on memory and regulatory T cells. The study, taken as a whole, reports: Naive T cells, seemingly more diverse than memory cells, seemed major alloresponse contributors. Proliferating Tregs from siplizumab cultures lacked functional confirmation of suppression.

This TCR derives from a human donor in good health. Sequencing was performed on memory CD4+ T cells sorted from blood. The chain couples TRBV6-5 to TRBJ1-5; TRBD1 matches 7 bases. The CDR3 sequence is CASKIQGYSNQPQHF. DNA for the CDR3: TGTGCCAGCAAGATACAGGGGTATAGCAATCAGCCCCAGCATTTT.